The entry below gives a single TCR beta chain sequence along with its context. In the study's own analysis: Estimation of nucleated cell counts was performed using reference gene primer amplification. Method: immunoSEQ multiplex PCR; TCRdb's copy keeps in-frame clones and lacks some. V and J calls and clone size are copied from that table; D and trimming were computed from the DNA. The sample holds a few hundred thousand clones, over 75% seen once. The sample belongs to a study of blood T cell repertoires in COVID-19. Whole-study context: T cells, B-cell-depleted T cells, or PBMCs provided the cDNA or gDNA that served as material.

Cohort assignment relied on participant-reported clinical history. The CDR3 covers 15 residues. This sequence was found in a man younger than 35 who had recovered from COVID-19. The rearrangement links TRBV21-1 to TRBJ2-7; the tabulated D call, TRBD1, remains unverified against the DNA. TRBV21-1 has pseudogene status. Sequenced input: PBMCs or T cells enriched from blood (not recorded which). In nucleotides, the CDR3 is TGTGCCAGCAGCAAAGCTAAGGGGCTCACCTACGAGCAGTACTTC. Translated: CASSKAKGLTYEQYF.